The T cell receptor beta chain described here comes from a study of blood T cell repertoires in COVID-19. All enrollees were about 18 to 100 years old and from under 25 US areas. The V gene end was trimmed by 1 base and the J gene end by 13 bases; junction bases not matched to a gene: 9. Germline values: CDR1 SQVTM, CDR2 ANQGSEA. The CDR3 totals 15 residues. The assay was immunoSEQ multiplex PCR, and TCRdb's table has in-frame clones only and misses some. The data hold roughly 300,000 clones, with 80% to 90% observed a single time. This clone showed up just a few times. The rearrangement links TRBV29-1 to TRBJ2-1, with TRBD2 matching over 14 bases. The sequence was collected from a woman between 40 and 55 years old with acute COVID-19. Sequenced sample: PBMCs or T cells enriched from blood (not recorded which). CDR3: CSVEVTGTSGGGQFF. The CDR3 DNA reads TGCAGCGTTGAAGTAACCGGGACTAGCGGGGGAGGTCAGTTCTTC.